Reported below is one T cell receptor (beta chain). The data were taken from a study of T-cell memory formation after mild COVID-19. TCRdb redid the calling of the 5' RACE reads with MiXCR, one entry per CDR3 protein. The table lists 300,000 to 350,000 distinct CDR3 sequences, roughly an eighth of them singletons, with 22% in the top ten. The sample taken for sequencing was PBMCs or a T cell subset sorted from them (not recorded which). This TCR came from a man aged 18 to 35 who had mild COVID-19 (a few samples of this study predate the infection). Cell type and time point are not known.

In nucleotides, the CDR3 is TGTGCCAGCAGCCAAGGGCTGCACTCGAACACAGATACGCAGTATTTT. Amino acid sequence: CASSQGLHSNTDTQYF. The chain couples TRBV14 to TRBJ2-3; the D is unclear. The germline V gene encodes CDR1 SGHDN and CDR2 FVKESK. This CDR3 comprises 16 residues. V was trimmed by 1 base and J by 2 bases, leaving 13 bases between them. Together with reference TRBV14 and TRBJ2-3, the CDR3 gives the full variable domain: EAGVTQFPSHSVIEKGQTVTLRCDPISGHDNLYWYRRVMGKEIKFLLHFVKESKQDESGMPNNRFLAERTGGTYSTLKVQPAELEDSGVYFCASSQGLHSNTDTQYFGPGTRLTVL.